This T cell receptor (beta chain) emerged from a study of post-analysis software for immune sequencing data. Germline V gene lookup returns CDR1 MNHNS and CDR2 SASEGT. CDR3 length: 14 residues. The ends lost 7 bases at V and 9 bases at J; junction bases unmatched: 7. Unique molecular identifiers tagged the TCR beta cDNA libraries. T cells numbering about 0.85 to 10 million yielded cDNA molecules that totaled about 500,000. TCRdb called the PCR reads again in MiXCR, with one record for every CDR3 protein. The repertoire holds over 700,000 distinct CDR3 sequences, with 30% as singletons. This clonotype was detected only a few times. Its cognate antigen is unknown. Notes on the study in general: Co-batched samples clustered tightly together by F measure. Patients carried roughly 5 TRBV segments more frequently than controls did, and TRBV5-6, TRBV5-1 and TRBV20-1 were among them.

The sequencing sample was made of blood. This TCR derives from a girl between 10 and 17 years old with multiple sclerosis. The rearrangement uses TRBV6-1 and TRBJ1-6; 9 positions agree with TRBD1. CDR3 amino acids: CASIGTGKGSPLHF. Here the CDR3 DNA reads TGTGCCAGCATCGGGACAGGGAAAGGTTCACCCCTCCACTTT.